The 13 T cell receptor beta chains presented below share a single source sample, sequenced in a study of shared clonotypes between healthy human individuals. The method was immunoSEQ multiplex PCR; TCRdb's version includes in-frame clones alone and lacks a portion of them. Of around 2,000,000 clones listed, just over 90% are singletons. Terminally differentiated effector memory CD45RA+ cells were excluded from the naive CD8 cells, which were CD45RO-negative and positively selected for CCR7. Sequencing was performed on naive CD8+ T cells from PBMCs. These receptors were collected from a man younger than 35 in good health. Some clones in this sample may be carry-over from other donors' samples.

This sequence joins TRBV28 and TRBJ2-2, with D unclear. Looked up from germline, CDR1 is MDHEN and CDR2 is SYDVKM. Trimming took off 4 bases at V and 2 bases at J, with 11 bases between the two ends. The CDR3 is 15 residues long. In DNA, the CDR3 is TGTGCCAGCAGTTACCCAGAAGTTAACACCGGGGAGCTGTTTTTT. It is translated as CASSYPEVNTGELFF.

This chain joins TRBV7-2 and TRBJ2-1, with D perhaps TRBD1 (8 bases). The germline V and J ends were trimmed by 4 bases and 9 bases, with 22 bases remaining between them. This CDR3 contains 16 residues. CDR1 is SGHTA, CDR2 FQGNSA, per germline. CDR3 sequence (DNA): TGTGCCAGCAGCTCCCGACAGGGGAGGGCGGTGGGTGAGCAGTTCTTC. Encoded protein: CASSSRQGRAVGEQFF.

This rearrangement joins TRBV27 to TRBJ2-7; 9 bases match TRBD2. CDR1 and CDR2 from the germline V gene are MNHEY and SMNVEV (reference sequence). The CDR3 has 15 amino acids. After removal of 7 bases from V and 4 bases from J, the junction contained 11 bases not matched to a gene. CDR3 in DNA: TGTGCCAGCACCCTTAGTGGCGGGAGGGCTTACGAGCAGTACTTC. It yields the protein CASTLSGGRAYEQYF.

In the case of this clone: Other DNA sequences in this specimen translate into the identical CDR3. This chain joins TRBV7-9 and TRBJ2-5; possibly TRBD2 for D (5 bases). This CDR3 is 14 amino acids long. Germline V gene data show CDR1 as SEHNR and CDR2 as FQNEAQ (reference sequence). Trimming cost V 1 base and J 5 bases, with 11 bases left between them. The CDR3 DNA is TGTGCCAGCAGCTTAGTGGGAGTTGGGGAGACCCAGTACTTC. It codes for CASSLVGVGETQYF. The whole variable domain, filled in from reference TRBV7-9 and TRBJ2-5, reads DTGVSQNPRHKITKRGQNVTFRCDPISEHNRLYWYRQTLGQGPEFLTYFQNEAQLEKSRLLSDRFSAERPKGSFSTLEIQRTEQGDSAMYLCASSLVGVGETQYFGPGTRLLVL.

J is TRBJ2-1 and V is TRBV15; D remains ambiguous. The CDR3 covers 13 residues. Germline CDR1 is LNHNV and CDR2 is YYDKDF (reference sequence). Trimming took 4 bases from V and 2 from J, leaving 6 bases between them. CDR3 amino acids: CATSTTAYNEQFF. The CDR3 coding sequence is TGTGCCACCAGCACCACAGCCTACAATGAGCAGTTCTTC.

Details on this clone: Distinct nucleotide sequences in the sample also encode this CDR3. The genes are TRBV7-9 and TRBJ2-1; TRBD1 matches at 7 bases. The germline gives CDR1 SEHNR, CDR2 FQNEAQ (reference sequence). After removal of 3 bases from V and 3 bases from J, the junction contained 2 bases not matched to a gene. The CDR3 is 14 residues long. The CDR3 sequence is CASSLDRNYNEQFF. The CDR3 nucleotides are TGTGCCAGCAGCTTGGACAGGAACTACAATGAGCAGTTCTTC.

A remark on this clone: Distinct nucleotide sequences in the sample also encode this CDR3. This rearrangement joins TRBV5-4 to TRBJ2-2; no definite D call. This CDR3 has 15 residues. The germline V gene has CDR1 SGHNT and CDR2 YYREEE (reference sequence). V dropped 0 bases and J dropped 3 bases, with 9 bases sitting between them. CDR3 in DNA: TGTGCCAGCAGCTTGGGAGGAGATTACACCGGGGAGCTGTTTTTT. This sequence encodes CASSLGGDYTGELFF.

Points on this clone: Relative to the germline gene, one junction end is altered; a read error may explain this. The identical CDR3 is also encoded by other nucleotide sequences in the sample. V is TRBV7-8 and J is TRBJ2-7; D ambiguous. The length of the CDR3 is 13 residues. Germline values: CDR1 SGHVS, CDR2 FQNEAQ. CDR3 sequence reads: CASSFHSSYEQYF. CDR3 DNA sequence: TGTGCCAGCAGTTTTCATAGCTCCTATGAGCAGTACTTC. The full variable domain, its missing parts supplied by reference TRBV7-8 and TRBJ2-7, is GAGVSQSPRYKVAKRGQDVALRCDPISGHVSLFWYQQALGQGPEFLTYFQNEAQLDKSGLPSDRFFAERPEGSVSTLKIQRTQQEDSAVYLCASSFHSSYEQYFGPGTRLTVT.

This clone was counted a single time. V is TRBV6-4 and J is TRBJ1-1; the match to TRBD1 covers 7 bases. With 2 bases clipped from V and 0 bases from J, the junction kept 24 bases outside the gene matches. CDR3 length: 22 amino acids. CDR1 is MRHNA and CDR2 is SNTAGT in the germline V gene. The CDR3 region has the DNA TGTGCCAGCAGTGACGGTCAGGACAGGACTCCCCACAATCCCCCCCTGAACACTGAAGCTTTCTTT. It codes for CASSDGQDRTPHNPPLNTEAFF.

This rearrangement joins TRBV27 to TRBJ2-3; no clear D gene. CDR1 is MNHEY and CDR2 is SMNVEV in the germline V gene (reference sequence). This CDR3 comprises 13 residues. CDR3 residues: CVTAPRLTDTQYF. The CDR3 bases are TGTGTCACAGCCCCCCGGCTCACAGATACGCAGTATTTT.

This chain uses TRBV27 with TRBJ1-4; unclear D gene. V was trimmed by 2 bases and J by 7 bases, leaving 17 bases between them. This CDR3 is 16 amino acids long. Germline V lookup: CDR1 MNHEY, CDR2 SMNVEV (reference sequence). CDR3 sequence: CASSLQSAHAGEKLFF. CDR3 in DNA: TGTGCCAGCAGTTTACAGTCAGCCCATGCGGGTGAAAAACTGTTTTTT.

The chain couples TRBV5-1 to TRBJ2-1; D not resolved. V was shortened by 3 bases and J by 4 bases, with 8 bases between the two germline ends. The CDR3 spans 13 residues. CDR1 is SGHRS, CDR2 YFSETQ, per germline. The CDR3 DNA is TGCGCCAGCAGCTCGAGAATGTACAATGAGCAGTTCTTC. As protein: CASSSRMYNEQFF.

The chain links TRBV6-5 to TRBJ1-5; D is unresolved. The CDR3 consists of 15 residues. Trimming removed 5 bases at V and 5 bases at J, with 16 bases between. The germline CDR1 and CDR2 sequences are MNHEY and SVGAGI. CDR3: CASSARVTIDQPQHF. Here the CDR3 DNA reads TGTGCCAGCAGTGCCCGGGTGACGATCGATCAGCCCCAGCATTTT.